This T cell receptor (beta chain) was documented in a study of T cell repertoires in cytomegalovirus infection. Across the whole study: Well-studied HLA-B-restricted epitopes and recently identified HLA-C-restricted epitopes of CMV were both used in the study. Through public TCR beta signatures, both CMV infection and matching HLA type were indicated. Findings and caveats of the study: There were HLA-C-restricted CMV-specific TCR beta clonotypes dominating the ex vivo response. Using cumulative public TCR beta family frequency, the authors identified those who carried CMV together with the relevant HLA.

TCRdb called the reads again in MiXCR, with one record for every CDR3 protein. The sample includes 300,000 to 400,000 distinct CDR3 sequences, approximately 25% of them seen just once. This clonotype has more than one count but fewer than ten. As yet, its antigen is unknown. The trim removed 5 bases at V and 6 bases at J, leaving 13 bases unmatched. The CDR3 is 15 amino acids. The TCR was taken from a human donor in good health (CMV status not recorded). Some clones in this sample may be carry-over from other donors' samples. The specimen comprised cultured PBMCs, sampled from culture after CMV antigen stimulation. The chain links TRBV12-3 or TRBV12-4 to TRBJ2-7; 7 nucleotides agree with TRBD1. The CDR3 DNA reads as TGTGCCAGCAGTCCCCGACAGGGTCCCACTGTCGAGCAGTACTTC. The encoded protein is CASSPRQGPTVEQYF.